This TCR beta chain was captured in a study of blood T cell repertoires in COVID-19. Study overall: Researchers got acute and convalescent COVID-19 samples from the United States, Italy and Spain. T cells, B-cell-depleted T cells, or PBMCs provided the cDNA or gDNA that served as material.

In germline, CDR1 is SGHAT, CDR2 FQNNGV. This CDR3 is built from 18 residues. The J segment lost 0 bases and the V segment lost 5 bases, leaving 13 bases of the junction unmatched. In the original processing: The assay estimated nucleated cells by amplifying reference gene primers. Sequenced by immunoSEQ multiplex PCR; TCRdb stores in-frame clones only, minus some. Clonal size and the V and J genes are those of that table, whereas D and trimming came from the DNA. This sample has more than 150,000 clones, with about four fifths found just once. This TCR came from a woman aged 40 to 55 with acute or convalescent COVID-19. The rearrangement joins TRBV11-2 to TRBJ1-3; 7 bases map to TRBD1. Source material: peripheral blood. For the CDR3, the DNA is TGTGCCAGCAGCCCGACCCCCACAGGGGTGAACTCTGGAAACACCATATATTTT. Translating it yields CASSPTPTGVNSGNTIYF. The entire variable domain, with the rest obtained from reference TRBV11-2 and TRBJ1-3, is as follows: EAGVAQSPRYKIIEKRQSVAFWCNPISGHATLYWYQQILGQGPKLLIQFQNNGVVDDSQLPKDRFSAERLKGVDSTLKIQPAKLEDSAVYLCASSPTPTGVNSGNTIYFGEGSWLTVV.